Each of the 30 T cell receptor beta chains below was sequenced from the same sample in a study of shared clonotypes between healthy human individuals. Sequenced by immunoSEQ multiplex PCR; TCRdb stores in-frame clones only, minus some. Counted here are some 2 million clones, about 95% occurring once; the ten biggest clones make up roughly 0.13%. Sequenced input: naive CD4+ T cells sorted from blood. This sample's subset: CD45RA+ positively selected. The source is a man younger than 30 in good health.

The V and J genes are TRBV10-3 and TRBJ2-7; perhaps TRBD1 as D (6 bases). Germline V gives CDR1 ENHRY, CDR2 SYGVKD. With 2 bases removed from V and 3 bases from J, the gap between germline ends came to 11 bases. CDR3 size: 14 residues. CDR3 residues: CAISEGGSYYEQYF. In nucleotides, the CDR3 is TGTGCCATCAGTGAGGGGGGCAGTTACTACGAGCAGTACTTC.

The chain carries TRBV6-5 and TRBJ1-5; tentatively, D is TRBD1 (6 bases). Per germline, CDR1 MNHEY and CDR2 SVGAGI. The CDR3 runs to 15 residues. V lost 6 bases to trimming and J lost 0 bases, with 12 bases between them. The CDR3 is CASRTGGLSNQPQHF. The CDR3 coding sequence is TGTGCCAGCAGAACGGGGGGGCTTAGCAATCAGCCCCAGCATTTT.

Turning to this clone: This CDR3 is also generated by other DNA sequences in the sample. The V gene is TRBV5-1, the J gene TRBJ2-7, with TRBD1 matching 9 bases. Trimming at V came to 1 base and at J to 3 bases, leaving 2 bases not matched to a gene. The germline V gene has CDR1 SGHRS and CDR2 YFSETQ. This CDR3 spans 14 amino acids. The CDR3 spells CASSLRTGVYEQYF. CDR3 nucleotide sequence: TGCGCCAGCAGCTTGCGGACAGGGGTCTACGAGCAGTACTTC. The entire variable domain, with the rest obtained from reference TRBV5-1 and TRBJ2-7, is as follows: KAGVTQTPRYLIKTRGQQVTLSCSPISGHRSVSWYQQTPGQGLQFLFEYFSETQRNKGNFPGRFSGRQFSNSRSEMNVSTLELGDSALYLCASSLRTGVYEQYFGPGTRLTVT.

V is TRBV7-3 and J is TRBJ2-7; D uncertain. CDR3 length equals 16 residues. V lost 5 bases, J lost 0 bases, and 17 bases lay in between. Germline lookup yields CDR1 SGHTA and CDR2 FQGTGA. The CDR3 here is CASSPDRRHLSYEQYF. The DNA for the CDR3 is TGTGCCAGCAGCCCTGATAGGAGACACCTCTCCTACGAGCAGTACTTC. The full variable domain, completed using reference TRBV7-3 and TRBJ2-7, is GAGVSQTPSNKVTEKGKYVELRCDPISGHTALYWYRQSLGQGPEFLIYFQGTGAADDSGLPNDRFFAVRPEGSVSTLKIQRTERGDSAVYLCASSPDRRHLSYEQYFGPGTRLTVT.

The count of this clone is one. V gene TRBV18 combines with J gene TRBJ2-5, with a possible D match to TRBD1 (7 bases). Looked up from germline, CDR1 is KGHSH and CDR2 is LQKENI. V was clipped by 2 bases and J by 5 bases, with 12 bases between them. CDR3 length equals 14 residues. This CDR3 is CASSPTRGRETQYF. The CDR3 DNA sequence: TGTGCCAGCTCACCAACCAGGGGGAGGGAGACCCAGTACTTC.

The chain employs TRBV14 and TRBJ1-4; the match to TRBD1 covers 7 bases. CDR1 and CDR2 from the germline V gene are SGHDN and FVKESK. The CDR3 spans 13 residues. The V gene end was trimmed by 10 bases and the J gene end by 3 bases; junction bases not matched to a gene: 5. The CDR3 here is CAKTGLANEKLFF. The CDR3 DNA is TGTGCCAAGACAGGGTTAGCTAATGAAAAACTGTTTTTT. The full variable domain, with the rest looked up from reference TRBV14 and TRBJ1-4, is EAGVTQFPSHSVIEKGQTVTLRCDPISGHDNLYWYRRVMGKEIKFLLHFVKESKQDESGMPNNRFLAERTGGTYSTLKVQPAELEDSGVYFCAKTGLANEKLFFGSGTQLSVL.

In this sample, this clone turned up a few times. The chain recombines TRBV6-1 with TRBJ1-6; the match to TRBD1 covers 9 bases. Germline CDR1 and CDR2: MNHNS and SASEGT. This CDR3 spans 14 amino acids. With 5 bases clipped from V and 9 bases from J, the junction kept 5 bases outside the gene matches. The CDR3 protein is CASSRQGEGSPLHF. The CDR3 bases are TGTGCCAGCAGTCGACAGGGGGAGGGTTCACCCCTCCACTTT.

The rearrangement uses TRBV18 and TRBJ1-4; D unclear. The CDR3 spans 12 residues. Germline V CDR1 and CDR2: KGHSH, LQKENI. The V gene lost 1 base and the J gene lost 14 bases, with 11 bases spanning the gap. The CDR3 spells CASSPRAGPLFF. The DNA of the CDR3 is TGTGCCAGCTCACCACGGGCGGGCCCCCTGTTTTTT.

The V call is TRBV6-1, the J call TRBJ2-2, with D tentatively TRBD2 (6 bases). This CDR3 is built from 14 residues. The V and J ends lost 6 bases and 6 bases respectively, with 14 bases between them. Germline-derived CDR1 and CDR2 are MNHNS and SASEGT. The CDR3 region has the DNA TGTGCCAGCAGGATTGCGCCGGGAGCCGGGGAGCTGTTTTTT. Amino acid sequence: CASRIAPGAGELFF.

The chain recombines TRBV28 with TRBJ2-7, with a possible D match to TRBD1 (7 bases). The V end lost 10 bases, the J end lost 4 bases, and 14 bases lay between the germline ends. CDR3 length equals 12 residues. Germline V lookup: CDR1 MDHEN, CDR2 SYDVKM. This chain's CDR3 is CAIQSGGYEQYF. The CDR3, as DNA: TGTGCCATCCAGTCAGGGGGGTACGAGCAGTACTTC.

V and J are TRBV10-3 and TRBJ2-5; weak D call: TRBD2 (5 bases). Germline CDR1 ENHRY, CDR2 SYGVKD. The CDR3 loop spans 13 amino acids. V was clipped by 6 bases and J by 2 bases, with 10 bases between them. CDR3 nucleotides: TGTGCCATCAGAGAGGGTACTCAAGAGACCCAGTACTTC. It yields the protein CAIREGTQETQYF.

The chain employs TRBV28 and TRBJ2-7, with 8 bases matching TRBD1. The CDR3 runs 15 residues. Trimming removed 3 bases from V and 0 bases from J; junction bases left unmatched: 4. Germline CDR1 MDHEN, CDR2 SYDVKM. The CDR3 is CASSFYRGSSYEQYF. DNA for the CDR3: TGTGCCAGCAGTTTTTACAGGGGGAGCTCCTACGAGCAGTACTTC.

The chain employs TRBV5-1 and TRBJ1-6, with D possibly TRBD1 on 5 matching bases. V lost 4 bases to trimming and J lost 7 bases, with 9 bases between them. Germline V CDR1 and CDR2: SGHRS, YFSETQ. The CDR3 is 13 amino acids. The CDR3 DNA reads as TGCGCCAGCAGCCCCGACAGAAATTCACCCCTCCACTTT. Its translation: CASSPDRNSPLHF. Filled out from reference TRBV5-1 and TRBJ1-6, the complete variable domain reads KAGVTQTPRYLIKTRGQQVTLSCSPISGHRSVSWYQQTPGQGLQFLFEYFSETQRNKGNFPGRFSGRQFSNSRSEMNVSTLELGDSALYLCASSPDRNSPLHFGNGTRLTVT.

Notes on this clone: Other DNA sequences in this specimen translate into the identical CDR3. The chain carries TRBV19 and TRBJ2-7; 9 bases align to TRBD1. The CDR3 spans 15 residues. The V gene's germline CDR1 is LNHDA and CDR2 SQIVND (reference sequence). The V gene end was trimmed by 5 bases and the J gene end by 0 bases; junction bases not matched to a gene: 5. This CDR3 is CASSDPGQGSYEQYF. The CDR3, as DNA: TGTGCCAGTAGTGACCCGGGACAGGGCTCCTACGAGCAGTACTTC.

The V and J genes are TRBV28 and TRBJ2-7; 10 nucleotides align to TRBD2. V shed 7 bases, J shed 0 bases, and the junction held 9 bases outside the gene matches. Germline lookup yields CDR1 MDHEN and CDR2 SYDVKM. The length of the CDR3 is 16 residues. The CDR3: CASTATGTSDSYEQYF. CDR3 DNA: TGTGCCAGCACCGCCACCGGGACTAGCGACTCCTACGAGCAGTACTTC.

The chain couples TRBV11-2 to TRBJ1-4; no reliable D call. Germline values: CDR1 SGHAT, CDR2 FQNNGV. The ends were cut back, 1 base at V and 7 bases at J, with 16 bases in the middle. This CDR3 comprises 16 residues. The CDR3 coding sequence is TGTGCCAGCAGCTTAGGAGGTTTAAGTTTTTTTGAAAAACTGTTTTTT. It encodes CASSLGGLSFFEKLFF.

The chain has TRBV4-1 and TRBJ2-5; D is uncertain. Trimming took off 3 bases at V and 7 bases at J, with 27 bases between the two ends. This CDR3 has 18 residues. Germline CDR1 reads MGHRA; CDR2 reads YSYEKL. The CDR3 reads CASSQQTSQKPKSGTQYF. CDR3 sequence (DNA): TGCGCCAGCAGCCAGCAAACCAGTCAAAAACCCAAATCGGGGACCCAGTACTTC.

CDR3 coding DNA: TGCAGCGTCGCCCACCCACAGCGGGGGGGAGCAGATACGCAGTATTTT. Its translation is CSVAHPQRGGADTQYF. The chain carries TRBV29-1 and TRBJ2-3, with 10 bases aligning to TRBD2. V was pared by 6 bases and J by 4 bases, with 13 bases of the junction left unmatched. This CDR3 has 16 residues. Germline-derived CDR1 and CDR2 are SQVTM and ANQGSEA.

The V gene is TRBV27, the J gene TRBJ1-5; 9 bases align to TRBD1. The CDR3 sequence is 19 residues long. The V gene's germline CDR1 is MNHEY and CDR2 SMNVEV (reference sequence). V shed 8 bases, J shed 2 bases, and the junction held 19 bases outside the gene matches. This CDR3 is CASVRRRDRVSLGNQPQHF. In nucleotides, the CDR3 is TGTGCCAGCGTCCGCCGCCGGGACAGGGTGAGTTTGGGCAATCAGCCCCAGCATTTT.

V gene TRBV2 combines with J gene TRBJ2-6; 9 bases are a match to TRBD1. The CDR3 consists of 16 residues. Trimming removed 7 bases from V and 1 base from J; junction bases left unmatched: 5. Germline-derived CDR1 and CDR2 are SNHLY and FYNNEI. The CDR3 DNA follows: TGTGCCAGCACTAAGGACAGGGGATCTGGGGCCAACGTCCTGACTTTC. Translating it yields CASTKDRGSGANVLTF. The whole variable domain, filled in from reference TRBV2 and TRBJ2-6, reads EPEVTQTPSHQVTQMGQEVILRCVPISNHLYFYWYRQILGQKVEFLVSFYNNEISEKSEIFDDQFSVERPDGSNFTLKIRSTKLEDSAMYFCASTKDRGSGANVLTFGAGSRLTVL.

This sequence joins TRBV27 and TRBJ2-6; 8 positions match TRBD1. After removal of 6 bases from V and 1 base from J, the junction contained 5 bases not matched to a gene. CDR1 is MNHEY, CDR2 SMNVEV, per germline (reference sequence). This CDR3 contains 16 residues. Written as DNA, the CDR3 is TGTGCCAGCAGCCGGACAGGGTGGTCTGGGGCCAACGTCCTGACTTTC. It yields the protein CASSRTGWSGANVLTF.

The chain is built from TRBV6-6 and TRBJ1-4, with 9 bases that match TRBD1. Per germline, CDR1 MNHNY and CDR2 SVGAGI (reference sequence). CDR3 length equals 15 residues. Germline trimming cut 2 bases from V and 8 bases from J; bases unmatched to any gene: 6. CDR3 loop: CASSYGDRVGEKLFF. DNA of the CDR3: TGTGCCAGCAGTTACGGGGACAGGGTTGGAGAAAAACTGTTTTTT.

The rearrangement joins TRBV5-4 to TRBJ2-1; the D is unclear. The CDR3 sequence is 16 residues long. V lost 2 bases and J 0 bases, leaving 12 bases between the germline ends. The germline V gene encodes CDR1 SGHNT and CDR2 YYREEE (reference sequence). CDR3 DNA sequence: TGTGCCAGCAGCTTACCCGGGTTGAGCTCCTACAATGAGCAGTTCTTC. Its protein product is CASSLPGLSSYNEQFF.

The chain has TRBV7-8 and TRBJ1-1; D is uncertain. With 4 bases removed from V and 0 bases from J, the gap between germline ends came to 12 bases. Germline V gene data show CDR1 as SGHVS and CDR2 as FQNEAQ. The CDR3 consists of 15 residues. CDR3 residues: CASSSVGVMNTEAFF. CDR3 DNA sequence: TGTGCCAGCAGCTCCGTGGGTGTTATGAACACTGAAGCTTTCTTT.

This chain uses TRBV18 with TRBJ1-1; possible D gene TRBD1, 5 bases. V was shortened by 3 bases and J by 5 bases, with 19 bases between the two germline ends. CDR1 is KGHSH, CDR2 LQKENI, per germline. This CDR3 is 16 amino acids long. CDR3 DNA: TGTGCCAGCTCACCCCCGGGACCGAGGGTAGGGACTGAAGCTTTCTTT. This sequence encodes CASSPPGPRVGTEAFF.

The genes are TRBV5-1 and TRBJ2-3, with 12 bases matching TRBD2. V lost 0 bases and J lost 6; bases outside the gene matches: 5. CDR1 is SGHRS, CDR2 YFSETQ, per germline. This CDR3 comprises 16 residues. The CDR3 DNA reads TGCGCCAGCAGCTTGGAGTTGACTAGCGGGGGTGATACGCAGTATTTT. Its protein is CASSLELTSGGDTQYF.

CDR3 sequence reads: CASSQERGGAQPQHF. The CDR3 DNA sequence: TGTGCCAGCAGCCAAGAACGTGGGGGGGCTCAGCCCCAGCATTTT. The V and J genes are TRBV4-2 and TRBJ1-5; a weak D match, TRBD1 (6 bases). The germline gives CDR1 LGHNA, CDR2 YNFKEQ. CDR3 length: 15 residues. Trimming removed 0 bases from V and 6 bases from J, with 12 bases in between.

This clone occurred once. The DNA of the CDR3 is TGTGCCAGCAGGCGAGCTGGCGAGCAGTACTTC. It specifies CASRRAGEQYF. The V gene is TRBV6-5, the J gene TRBJ2-7, with D unresolved. Trimming removed 6 bases from V and 6 bases from J, with 9 bases in between. CDR1 and CDR2 (germline): MNHEY, SVGAGI. There are 11 residues in the CDR3.

This clone showed up just a few times. The same CDR3 also results from other DNA sequences found in this sample. The chain combines TRBV18 with TRBJ1-1; 7 bases fit TRBD1. The CDR3 has 15 residues. Germline assignment: CDR1 KGHSH and CDR2 LQKENI. Losses at the gene ends were 6 bases for V and 0 bases for J; bases not matched to a gene: 7. CDR3 region: CASSVAGQLNTEAFF. DNA of the CDR3: TGTGCCAGCTCCGTCGCGGGACAGCTGAACACTGAAGCTTTCTTT.

The J gene is TRBJ2-7, the V gene TRBV7-9, with 9 bases fitting TRBD2. This CDR3 contains 15 residues. V was clipped by 2 bases and J by 3 bases; unmatched bases: 5. Germline V gives CDR1 SEHNR, CDR2 FQNEAQ (reference sequence). This CDR3 reads CASSLSGGTVYEQYF. In nucleotides, the CDR3 is TGTGCCAGCAGCTTAAGCGGGGGGACGGTCTACGAGCAGTACTTC. The full variable domain, completed using reference TRBV7-9 and TRBJ2-7, is DTGVSQNPRHKITKRGQNVTFRCDPISEHNRLYWYRQTLGQGPEFLTYFQNEAQLEKSRLLSDRFSAERPKGSFSTLEIQRTEQGDSAMYLCASSLSGGTVYEQYFGPGTRLTVT.